This passage covers 17 T cell receptor beta chains from one sample sequenced in a study of T cells in Graves' hyperthyroidism and ophthalmopathy (dated by TCRdb to the late 2010s). Preparation of the library involved multiplex PCR. Data came from an Illumina HiSeq 2000. The TCR beta CDR3 regions were amplified from RNA transcripts. The TCR CDR3 was subjected to a first round of RT-PCR using the HTBI primer set and the Qiagen OneStep RT-PCR kit. TCRdb trimmed public reads at Q25 via fastp, called clones via MiXCR and kept in-frame beta chains. Rows with a matching CDR3 protein are joined into one entry that keeps the most common DNA and genes. Within this sample are about 290,000 distinct CDR3 sequences, with around 17% of them counted one time only. Together, the top ten hold around 35% of the sample. Sequencing was performed on blood. These receptors all come from a man aged 25 to 40 with Graves' hyperthyroidism.

Many counts were recorded for this clonotype. The chain recombines TRBV12-3 or TRBV12-4 with TRBJ1-2; unclear D gene. Trimming removed 6 bases from V and 7 bases from J, with 12 bases in between. This CDR3 is 12 amino acids long. The CDR3: CASSHTFVGYTF. The CDR3 bases are TGTGCCAGCAGCCATACCTTCGTTGGCTACACCTTC.

This clonotype was counted many times. V is TRBV24-1 and J is TRBJ1-1; D not certain. CDR1 and CDR2 (germline): KGHDR, SFDVKD. Trimming cost V 3 bases and J 5 bases, with 9 bases left between them. This CDR3 is 13 amino acids long. The CDR3 nucleotides are TGTGCCACCAGTGATGGTCAGAGGACTGAAGCTTTCTTT. This encodes CATSDGQRTEAFF.

Many counts were recorded for this clonotype. The V gene is TRBV7-9, the J gene TRBJ2-3, with a tentative D call TRBD2 (6 bases). Germline CDR1 SEHNR, CDR2 FQNEAQ (reference sequence). The CDR3 runs to 15 residues. V shed 5 bases and J shed 5 bases, with 17 bases lying between them. In DNA form, the CDR3 reads TGTGCCAGCAGCCTCGGGGCACCCGGGAGAGATACGCAGTATTTT. Its translation: CASSLGAPGRDTQYF. The complete variable domain, with remaining parts taken from reference TRBV7-9 and TRBJ2-3, reads DTGVSQNPRHKITKRGQNVTFRCDPISEHNRLYWYRQTLGQGPEFLTYFQNEAQLEKSRLLSDRFSAERPKGSFSTLEIQRTEQGDSAMYLCASSLGAPGRDTQYFGPGTRLTVL.

Ten or more counts support this clonotype. CDR3 in amino acids: CASSEGPPNQPQHF. The CDR3 nucleotides are TGTGCCAGCAGTGAAGGACCCCCAAATCAGCCCCAGCATTTT. V usage is TRBV6-1 and J usage is TRBJ1-5; D not certain. Per the germline V gene, CDR1 is MNHNS and CDR2 is SASEGT. The germline V and J ends were trimmed by 1 base and 4 bases, with 8 bases remaining between them. The CDR3 length is 14 residues.

The sample holds many counts of this clonotype. The CDR3 protein is CASSPMTSGSPYEQYF. CDR3 nucleotide sequence: TGCGCCAGCAGCCCGATGACTAGCGGGAGCCCCTACGAGCAGTACTTC. V is TRBV5-1 and J is TRBJ2-7; TRBD2 matches 12 bases. The J segment lost 2 bases and the V segment lost 4 bases, leaving 7 bases of the junction unmatched. Germline CDR1 is SGHRS and CDR2 is YFSETQ. The CDR3 length is 16 residues.

A few counts support this clonotype. The chain links TRBV6-2 or TRBV6-3 to TRBJ1-5; D unclear. Germline V gene data show CDR1 as MNHEY and CDR2 as SVGEGT. The CDR3 consists of 13 residues. Trimming left V 5 bases short and J 5 bases short, with 10 bases between. CDR3 sequence reads: CASSPSWYQPQHF. The CDR3 nucleotides read TGTGCCAGCAGTCCCTCTTGGTATCAGCCCCAGCATTTT.

This clonotype was detected ten times or more. The rearrangement links TRBV5-5 to TRBJ2-3; tentative D call: TRBD2 (7 bases). The CDR3 runs to 15 residues. V was pared by 10 bases and J by 4 bases, with 22 bases between. In germline, CDR1 is SGHKS, CDR2 YYEKEE (reference sequence). Here the CDR3 reads CAGQTGRGEADTQYF. The CDR3, as DNA: TGTGCCGGGCAAACAGGGAGGGGAGAAGCAGATACGCAGTATTTT.

The rearrangement joins TRBV6-5 to TRBJ2-2; D assignment may be TRBD1 or TRBD2 (6 bases each). CDR3 size: 15 residues. V lost 2 bases and J lost 2, with 9 bases in between. CDR1 MNHEY and CDR2 SVGAGI come from the germline V gene. CDR3 residues: CASSYGGTNTGELFF. CDR3 bases: TGTGCCAGCAGTTACGGCGGGACAAACACCGGGGAGCTGTTTTTT.

The sample holds a few counts of this clonotype. The chain is built from TRBV20-1 and TRBJ2-3; 10 positions match TRBD2. This CDR3 contains 15 residues. Germline CDR1 reads DFQATT; CDR2 reads SNEGSKA (reference sequence). With 5 bases clipped from V and 0 bases from J, the junction kept 5 bases outside the gene matches. The CDR3 here is CSALGLAESTDTQYF. In DNA form, the CDR3 reads TGCAGTGCTCTCGGACTAGCGGAAAGCACAGATACGCAGTATTTT.

This clonotype was seen many times. V and J are TRBV11-1 and TRBJ2-1; 9 positions match TRBD1. The germline V gene has CDR1 SGHAT and CDR2 FQDESV (reference sequence). This CDR3 is 16 amino acids long. J was trimmed by 8 bases and V by 5 bases; bases with no gene match: 13. In nucleotides, the CDR3 is TGTGCCAGCAGCCCTTATCGGGGACAGGGTAACCATGAGCAGTTCTTC. This sequence encodes CASSPYRGQGNHEQFF.

This clonotype was detected many times. CDR3 protein: CASSPIEGANVLTF. DNA of the CDR3: TGTGCCAGCAGTCCGATTGAAGGGGCCAACGTCCTGACTTTC. The chain is built from TRBV2 and TRBJ2-6; D ambiguous. V was pared by 5 bases and J by 4 bases, with 9 bases between. This CDR3 has 14 amino acids. Germline V gene lookup returns CDR1 SNHLY and CDR2 FYNNEI. Full variable domain (rest looked up from reference TRBV2 and TRBJ2-6): EPEVTQTPSHQVTQMGQEVILRCVPISNHLYFYWYRQILGQKVEFLVSFYNNEISEKSEIFDDQFSVERPDGSNFTLKIRSTKLEDSAMYFCASSPIEGANVLTFGAGSRLTVL.

This clonotype has a handful of counts. The chain joins TRBV12-5 to TRBJ1-5, with no clear D. Trimming shortened V by 6 bases and J by 3 bases, and 15 bases separated the two germline ends. The CDR3 length is 15 residues. Germline V lookup: CDR1 LGHNT, CDR2 FRNRAP. The DNA for the CDR3 is TGTGCTAGTGGCCCTCCAAAGGGCCTCAATCAGCCCCAGCATTTT. This gives the protein CASGPPKGLNQPQHF.

This chain joins TRBV5-1 and TRBJ1-6; perhaps TRBD1 as D (6 bases). The CDR3 is 14 amino acids. V was shortened by 2 bases and J by 8 bases, with 11 bases between the two germline ends. The germline V gene encodes CDR1 SGHRS and CDR2 YFSETQ. The CDR3 region is CASSFRGGDSPLHF. CDR3 DNA sequence: TGCGCCAGCAGCTTTAGGGGGGGTGATTCACCCCTCCACTTT.

This clonotype was seen a handful of times. The chain employs TRBV20-1 and TRBJ2-2; D uncertain. The V end was cut by 7 bases, the J end by 0 bases, with 15 bases between. The length of the CDR3 is 15 residues. Per germline, CDR1 DFQATT and CDR2 SNEGSKA (reference sequence). CDR3 in amino acids: CSVTPGTPNTGELFF. In nucleotides, the CDR3 is TGCAGTGTCACTCCCGGAACACCGAACACCGGGGAGCTGTTTTTT.

As to this clonotype: This could be a read error, since a much larger clone is one nucleotide away. V usage is TRBV20-1 and J usage is TRBJ1-5, with D unresolved. Germline loops: CDR1 DFQATT, CDR2 SNEGSKA (reference sequence). V dropped 4 bases and J dropped 2 bases, with 6 bases sitting between them. The CDR3 runs 12 residues. This chain's CDR3 is CSAKVGNQPQHF. The CDR3, as DNA: TGCAGTGCTAAAGTGGGCAATCAGCCCCAGCATTTT.

This clonotype was detected only a few times. The chain combines TRBV6-5 with TRBJ1-6; maybe TRBD1 (6 bases). V lost 2 bases, J lost 7 bases, and 18 bases lay in between. The CDR3 runs 17 residues. The germline V gene has CDR1 MNHEY and CDR2 SVGAGI. The CDR3 DNA reads TGTGCCAGCAGTTACGGGGGCAGCCTACAGGGAAATTCACCCCTCCACTTT. Translated: CASSYGGSLQGNSPLHF.

This clonotype was detected many times. The rearrangement joins TRBV7-9 to TRBJ1-1, with D possibly TRBD1 on 6 matching bases. The ends were cut back, 1 base at V and 3 bases at J, with 9 bases in the middle. The CDR3 is made up of 14 amino acids. CDR1 SEHNR and CDR2 FQNEAQ come from the germline V gene (reference sequence). The CDR3 region is CASSLVWGHTEAFF. CDR3 coding DNA: TGTGCCAGCAGCTTAGTTTGGGGGCACACTGAAGCTTTCTTT.